Listed below are T cell receptor beta chains from one sample, sequenced in a study of CD8 T cells in Susac syndrome. TCRdb independently ran MiXCR on the immunoSEQ multiplex PCR reads; one entry per CDR3 protein. The sample lists about 430,000 distinct CDR3 sequences; about 85% were seen once. The sequenced material came from CD8+ T cells from PBMCs. The source of these receptors is a human donor with multiple sclerosis. Both conserved end residues are part of each CDR3. Fields, in order: V gene, J gene, CDR3 length, clone size, D gene, CDR3 protein, CDR3 DNA. A D gene is named only where the DNA matches it firmly. A clone size is listed for some rows: how often the clone was seen (once, few, many), or a class if it is expanded.

>TRBV29-1|TRBJ2-3|13|.|TRBD2
CSDRDYPTDTQYF
TGCAGTGATCGGGACTACCCCACAGATACGCAGTATTTT
>TRBV29-1|TRBJ2-1|16|.|.
CSVEPQGLGSYNEQFF
TGCAGCGTTGAGCCCCAGGGCCTGGGCTCCTACAATGAGCAGTTCTTC
>TRBV11-2|TRBJ2-3|15|.|.
CASSYPASNTDTQYF
TGTGCCAGCAGCTACCCCGCTTCGAACACAGATACGCAGTATTTT
>TRBV20-1|TRBJ2-7|12|.|.
CSARTDIYEQYF
TGCAGTGCTCGCACGGATATCTACGAGCAGTACTTC
>TRBV4-1|TRBJ2-3|14|.|.
CASSPLTGGDTQYF
TGCGCCAGCAGCCCTCTTACTGGGGGAGATACGCAGTATTTT
>TRBV30|TRBJ1-2|16|.|TRBD1
CAWSRGQGELLYGYTF
TGTGCCTGGAGCCGGGGACAGGGTGAACTTCTCTATGGCTACACCTTC
>TRBV4-1|TRBJ2-3|16|once|TRBD2
CASSQVVGGGTDTQYF
TGCGCCAGCAGCCAAGTAGTCGGGGGGGGCACAGATACGCAGTATTTT
>TRBV9|TRBJ1-5|14|.|.
CASKQGGGDGPSIF
.
>TRBV5-1|TRBJ2-1|15|.|TRBD1
CASSLGQGPLDEQFF
TGCGCCAGCAGCTTGGGACAGGGGCCTTTGGATGAGCAGTTCTTC
>TRBV27|TRBJ2-7|17|.|.
CASSLQGNGIWGYEQYF
TGTGCCAGCAGTTTACAGGGGAACGGAATCTGGGGGTACGAGCAGTACTTC
>TRBV27|TRBJ1-5|13|.|.
CASSFVGDQPQHF
TGTGCCAGCAGTTTTGTAGGGGATCAGCCCCAGCATTTT
>TRBV20-1|TRBJ2-3|15|.|TRBD1
CSASQGDSSTDTQYF
TGCAGTGCTAGCCAGGGGGACAGTAGCACAGATACGCAGTATTTT
>TRBV15|TRBJ2-3|16|.|.
CATSSGPRGSTDTQYF
TGTGCCACCAGCAGTGGTCCGCGGGGATCCACAGATACGCAGTATTTT
>TRBV10-3|TRBJ2-7|18|few|.
CAISGSVPLAFISYEQYF
TGTGCCATCAGTGGGTCAGTCCCACTAGCATTTATATCCTACGAGCAGTACTTC
>TRBV4-1|TRBJ2-3|14|.|.
CASSQTSITDTQYF
TGCGCCAGCAGCCAGACTAGTATCACAGATACGCAGTATTTT
>TRBV6-1|TRBJ1-1|17|.|TRBD1
CASSEDIIGRGITEAFF
TGTGCCAGCAGTGAAGATATAATCGGCAGGGGGATCACTGAAGCTTTCTTT
>TRBV11-2|TRBJ2-7|14|few|.
CASSRGISSYEQYF
TGTGCCAGCAGTCGCGGGATTAGCTCCTACGAGCAGTACTTC
>TRBV30|TRBJ1-2|11|.|TRBD1
CAWSDGTGQTF
TGTGCCTGGAGTGACGGGACAGGCCAGACCTTC
>TRBV27|TRBJ1-5|15|.|.
CASSLSPGNWQPQHF
TGTGCCAGCAGTTTATCCCCGGGGAACTGGCAGCCCCAGCATTTT
>TRBV5-6|TRBJ2-1|15|.|.
CASSLGAGSYNERFF
TGTGCCAGCAGCTTGGGGGCCGGCTCCTACAATGAGCGGTTCTTC
>TRBV20-1|TRBJ2-1|13|.|TRBD1
CSATGTGNNEQFF
TGCAGTGCTACCGGGACAGGGAACAATGAGCAGTTCTTC
>TRBV29-1|TRBJ2-7|17|.|TRBD1
CSVGREGGTGGIYEQYF
TGCAGCGTTGGGCGGGAAGGAGGGACAGGGGGTATCTACGAGCAGTACTTC
>TRBV6-2/TRBV6-3|TRBJ2-7|13|once|.
CASSYSGHYEQYF
TGTGCCAGCAGTTATTCGGGCCACTACGAGCAGTACTTC
>TRBV11-2|TRBJ1-1|12|.|.
CASSQEGVRAFF
TGTGCCAGCAGCCAAGAGGGTGTTCGGGCTTTCTTT
>TRBV27|TRBJ1-2|14|once|.
CASSLYGGAYGYTF
TGTGCCAGCAGTTTATATGGAGGGGCGTATGGCTACACCTTC
>TRBV7-8|TRBJ1-1|15|.|.
CASSPGQTMNTEAFF
TGTGCCAGCAGCCCAGGACAGACCATGAACACTGAAGCTTTCTTT
>TRBV9|TRBJ1-5|14|.|.
CASSVGNSNQPQHF
TGTGCCAGCAGCGTGGGGAATAGCAATCAGCCCCAGCATTTT